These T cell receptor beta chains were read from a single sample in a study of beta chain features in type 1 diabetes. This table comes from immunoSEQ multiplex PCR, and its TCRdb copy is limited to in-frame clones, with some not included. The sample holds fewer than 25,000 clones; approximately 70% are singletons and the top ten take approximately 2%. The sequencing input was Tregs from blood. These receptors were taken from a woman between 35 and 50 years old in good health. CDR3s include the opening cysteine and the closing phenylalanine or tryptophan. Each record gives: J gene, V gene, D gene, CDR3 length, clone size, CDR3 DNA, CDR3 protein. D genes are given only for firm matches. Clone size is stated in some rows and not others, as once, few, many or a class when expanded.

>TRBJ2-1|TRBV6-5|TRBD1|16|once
TGTGCCAGCAGTTATTCGGGACAGACTAAACCGAATGAGCAGTTCTTC
CASSYSGQTKPNEQFF
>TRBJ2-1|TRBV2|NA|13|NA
TGTGCCAGCAGTAAGGACAACTACAATGAGCAGTTCTTC
CASSKDNYNEQFF
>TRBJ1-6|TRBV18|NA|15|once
TGTGCCAGCTCACCGGGGAGCTCCTATAATTCACCCCTCCACTTT
CASSPGSSYNSPLHF
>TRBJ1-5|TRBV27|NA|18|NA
TGTGCCAGCAGCACAACTACCGGGACTTCCCGAAGAAATCAGCCCCAGCATTTT
CASSTTTGTSRRNQPQHF
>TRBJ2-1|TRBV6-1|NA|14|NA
TGTGCCAGCAGTGAAGCGGGGGGGGGCTATGAGCAGTTCTTC
CASSEAGGGYEQFF
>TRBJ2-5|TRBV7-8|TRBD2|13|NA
TGTGCCAGCAGGAATAGCGGGGGAGAGACCCAGTACTTC
CASRNSGGETQYF
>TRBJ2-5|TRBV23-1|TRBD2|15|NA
TGCGCCAGCAGCCCAATCCGGGCGGGGGTGGAGACCCAGTACTTC
CASSPIRAGVETQYF
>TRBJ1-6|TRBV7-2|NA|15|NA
TGTGCCAGCAGCTTGGGCAGGGCTGGAAATTCACCCCTCCACTTT
CASSLGRAGNSPLHF
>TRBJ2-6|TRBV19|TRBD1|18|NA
TGTGCCAGTAGGGGCCGGGGACAGGGAGGATTTGGGGCCAACGTCCTGACTTTC
CASRGRGQGGFGANVLTF
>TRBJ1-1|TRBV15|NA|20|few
TGTGCCACCAGCAGAGATTACCTATCACAGCGAGGGGGAACGAACACTGAAGCTTTCTTT
CATSRDYLSQRGGTNTEAFF